One sample yielded the 32 T cell receptor beta chains listed below, sequenced in a study of blood T cell repertoires in COVID-19. The repertoire was sequenced with immunoSEQ multiplex PCR; TCRdb's copy has only in-frame clones and lacks some. This repertoire shows about 73,000 clones, approximately 84% found once; its top ten account for 25% to 30%. The sample taken for sequencing was peripheral blood. These receptors all stem from a human donor in a cohort sampled during active COVID-19.

The chain employs TRBV10-3 and TRBJ2-1, with 13 bases aligning to TRBD2. CDR3 size: 17 residues. Losses at the gene ends were 7 bases for V and 0 bases for J; bases not matched to a gene: 6. CDR1 ENHRY and CDR2 SYGVKD come from the germline V gene. For the CDR3, the DNA is TGTGCCATCAAGGGACTAGCGGGAACCAGCTCCTACAATGAGCAGTTCTTC. As protein: CAIKGLAGTSSYNEQFF.

The V call is TRBV9, the J call TRBJ2-3; 14 bases align to TRBD2. Germline V gives CDR1 SGDLS, CDR2 YYNGEE. V lost 0 bases to trimming and J lost 0 bases; unmatched junction nucleotides: 9. This CDR3 region has 20 residues. The CDR3 DNA is TGTGCCAGCAGCGTAGCTGGGTTGGGACTAGCGGGAGCTAGCACAGATACGCAGTATTTT. As protein: CASSVAGLGLAGASTDTQYF.

Only one count was recorded for this clone. This chain joins TRBV9 and TRBJ2-5; 13 nucleotides align to TRBD2. The CDR3 covers 19 residues. Germline V gene data show CDR1 as SGDLS and CDR2 as YYNGEE. With 4 bases clipped from V and 5 bases from J, the junction kept 17 bases outside the gene matches. The DNA of the CDR3 is TGTGCCAGCAGCACCTATGGACTAGCGGGGGAGATCTTGGGGGAGACCCAGTACTTC. Encoded protein: CASSTYGLAGEILGETQYF.

This chain links TRBV11-2 with TRBJ2-1; 7 nucleotides agree with TRBD1. This CDR3 is built from 16 residues. Germline lookup yields CDR1 SGHAT and CDR2 FQNNGV. V trimming: 5 bases; J trimming: 2 bases; junction bases outside the gene matches: 9. CDR3 DNA sequence: TGTGCCAGCAGCATACACGCCGGGACAGCCTACAATGAGCAGTTCTTC. Protein sequence: CASSIHAGTAYNEQFF.

The chain couples TRBV2 to TRBJ2-2; TRBD2 matches 7 bases. The junction had 2 bases not matched to a gene; V was cut back by 3 bases and J by 4 bases. This CDR3 is built from 14 residues. The germline CDR1 and CDR2 sequences are SNHLY and FYNNEI. The CDR3 reads CASSDREGTGELFF. The DNA of the CDR3 is TGTGCCAGCAGTGATAGGGAGGGCACCGGGGAGCTGTTTTTT.

This chain uses TRBV7-8 with TRBJ2-1; 9 nucleotides agree with TRBD1. CDR3 length: 16 amino acids. The trim removed 5 bases at V and 0 bases at J, leaving 5 bases unmatched. Germline lookup yields CDR1 SGHVS and CDR2 FQNEAQ. CDR3 amino acids: CASSPWDRDSYNEQFF. CDR3 sequence (DNA): TGTGCCAGCAGCCCGTGGGACAGGGACTCCTACAATGAGCAGTTCTTC.

This clone was seen a single time. The chain carries TRBV6-1 and TRBJ2-2, with 8 nucleotides matching TRBD2. This CDR3 is built from 18 residues. CDR1 MNHNS and CDR2 SASEGT come from the germline V gene. V was pared by 0 bases and J by 0 bases, with 6 bases of the junction left unmatched. The CDR3, as DNA: TGTGCCAGCAGTGAAGCGCTAGGGCGGGGGGCGAACACCGGGGAGCTGTTTTTT. This gives the protein CASSEALGRGANTGELFF.

The chain joins TRBV10-3 to TRBJ1-2; TRBD1 agrees at 10 bases. The germline CDR1 and CDR2 sequences are ENHRY and SYGVKD. CDR3 size: 14 residues. Trimming cost V 4 bases and J 5 bases; bases outside gene matches: 4. CDR3 nucleotide sequence: TGTGCCATCAGTGGGACAGGGGGGCTTTATGGCTACACCTTC. Translating it yields CAISGTGGLYGYTF.

The chain combines TRBV7-2 with TRBJ2-7; D is possibly TRBD2 (5 bases). CDR3 length: 13 amino acids. The germline CDR1 and CDR2 sequences are SGHTA and FQGNSA. Trimming cost V 6 bases and J 6 bases, with 15 bases left between them. CDR3 nucleotide sequence: TGTGCCAGCAGAAGCAACGGGGTAGGCGAGCAGTACTTC. This sequence encodes CASRSNGVGEQYF.

This clone was observed once. The V call is TRBV18, the J call TRBJ2-5; 9 bases align to TRBD2. V gave up 8 bases and J gave up 1 base; unmatched junction bases: 2. The CDR3 runs 13 residues. Germline V lookup: CDR1 KGHSH, CDR2 LQKENI. The DNA of the CDR3 is TGTGCCAGCCGAGCGGGGGGCCAAGAGACCCAGTACTTC. This sequence encodes CASRAGGQETQYF.

To note about this clone: Other DNA sequences in the same sample also yield this CDR3. The genes are TRBV5-6 and TRBJ1-3; 11 bases fit TRBD1. The CDR3 runs to 16 residues. Looked up from germline, CDR1 is SGHDT and CDR2 is YYEEEE. Trimming removed 2 bases from V and 3 bases from J; junction bases left unmatched: 4. This CDR3 is CASSFGQGARGNTIYF. CDR3 in DNA: TGTGCCAGCAGCTTTGGACAGGGGGCCCGTGGAAACACCATATATTTT.

V and J are TRBV29-1 and TRBJ2-1; TRBD2 matches 9 bases. V lost 5 bases, J lost 6 bases, and 23 bases stayed unmatched. Germline V lookup: CDR1 SQVTM, CDR2 ANQGSEA. This CDR3 region has 19 residues. CDR3 residues: CSVSRRPLLRAGGSNEQFF. The CDR3 DNA reads TGCAGCGTTAGCCGAAGGCCCCTCCTTCGCGCGGGGGGGTCCAATGAGCAGTTCTTC.

The rearrangement links TRBV4-1 to TRBJ2-7; D gene uncertain. Germline loops: CDR1 MGHRA, CDR2 YSYEKL. This CDR3 has 13 amino acids. V lost 0 bases and J lost 3, with 6 bases in between. The CDR3 DNA follows: TGCGCCAGCAGCCAAGAATCCAGCTACGAGCAGTACTTC. It encodes CASSQESSYEQYF.

The chain has TRBV28 and TRBJ2-6; TRBD2 agrees at 7 bases. The junction had 9 bases not matched to a gene; V was cut back by 6 bases and J by 13 bases. Germline values: CDR1 MDHEN, CDR2 SYDVKM. The CDR3 length is 13 residues. The CDR3 spells CASSRGGSDVLTF. As DNA, the CDR3 is TGTGCCAGCAGCCGCGGGGGTAGCGATGTCCTGACTTTC. Together with reference TRBV28 and TRBJ2-6, the CDR3 gives the full variable domain: DVKVTQSSRYLVKRTGEKVFLECVQDMDHENMFWYRQDPGLGLRLIYFSYDVKMKEKGDIPEGYSVSREKKERFSLILESASTNQTSMYLCASSRGGSDVLTFGAGSRLTVL.

This clone turned up a few times. The V gene is TRBV3-1 (or the pseudogene TRBV3-2), the J gene TRBJ2-2, with D unresolved. V was trimmed by 1 base and J by 1 base, leaving 4 bases between them. This CDR3 has 14 residues. Germline V gene sequence: CDR1 LGHDT, CDR2 YNNKEL (reference sequence). The chain's CDR3 is CASSQAGNTGELFF. The CDR3 region has the DNA TGTGCCAGCAGCCAAGCCGGGAACACCGGGGAGCTGTTTTTT.

The chain has TRBV2 and TRBJ1-2; D remains ambiguous. The V end was cut by 6 bases, the J end by 0 bases, with 17 bases between. This CDR3 contains 16 residues. Germline assignment: CDR1 SNHLY and CDR2 FYNNEI. The CDR3 reads CASSPTFGFSNYGYTF. In DNA form, the CDR3 reads TGTGCCAGCAGCCCGACTTTTGGGTTCTCTAACTATGGCTACACCTTC.

The chain uses TRBV2 and TRBJ2-3, with TRBD2 matching over 7 bases. CDR1 is SNHLY and CDR2 is FYNNEI in the germline V gene. Trimming took 8 bases from V and 5 from J; bases not matched to a gene: 10. This CDR3 spans 14 amino acids. In DNA form, the CDR3 reads TGTGCCAGCGGCAAGACTAGCCCGGTAGATACGCAGTATTTT. Amino acids: CASGKTSPVDTQYF. The full variable domain, completed using reference TRBV2 and TRBJ2-3, is EPEVTQTPSHQVTQMGQEVILRCVPISNHLYFYWYRQILGQKVEFLVSFYNNEISEKSEIFDDQFSVERPDGSNFTLKIRSTKLEDSAMYFCASGKTSPVDTQYFGPGTRLTVL.

V gene TRBV28 combines with J gene TRBJ2-7; TRBD2 aligns across 8 bases. J gave up 2 bases and V 5 bases, and 8 bases lay outside the gene matches. The CDR3 length is 15 residues. Germline CDR1 reads MDHEN; CDR2 reads SYDVKM. CDR3 loop: CASSTPGGAAYEQYF. The CDR3 coding sequence is TGTGCCAGCAGTACTCCCGGGGGGGCGGCCTACGAGCAGTACTTC.

This chain uses TRBV27 with TRBJ1-2; 7 nucleotides align to TRBD1. Germline trimming cut 5 bases from V and 5 bases from J; bases unmatched to any gene: 11. Germline V gene lookup returns CDR1 MNHEY and CDR2 SMNVEV (reference sequence). There are 15 residues in the CDR3. This CDR3 is CASSLGQVPTYGYTF. The CDR3 DNA reads as TGTGCCAGCAGTCTCGGACAGGTTCCCACGTATGGCTACACCTTC.

The V gene is TRBV2, the J gene TRBJ1-4; the match to TRBD1 covers 7 bases. The length of the CDR3 is 15 residues. Germline assignment: CDR1 SNHLY and CDR2 FYNNEI. The V gene end was trimmed by 0 bases and the J gene end by 11 bases; junction bases not matched to a gene: 9. The CDR3 loop is CASSEALRQGLKLFF. The CDR3 region has the DNA TGTGCCAGCAGTGAAGCGCTTCGACAGGGTTTGAAACTGTTTTTT.

The rearrangement joins TRBV9 to TRBJ2-1; 7 nucleotides line up with TRBD2. The junction had 5 bases not matched to a gene; V was cut back by 4 bases and J by 4 bases. The CDR3 is made up of 14 amino acids. Germline V lookup: CDR1 SGDLS, CDR2 YYNGEE. The CDR3 is CASSQSGAYNEQFF. CDR3 bases: TGTGCCAGCAGCCAGAGCGGGGCGTACAATGAGCAGTTCTTC.

The chain carries TRBV6-2 or TRBV6-3 and TRBJ2-2, with a weak D call TRBD2 (5 bases). Germline V gene data show CDR1 as MNHEY and CDR2 as SVGEGT. V lost 4 bases to trimming and J lost 5 bases, with 11 bases between them. There are 14 residues in the CDR3. This CDR3 reads CASSLLGETGELFF. As DNA, the CDR3 is TGTGCCAGCAGTTTGCTCGGGGAAACCGGGGAGCTGTTTTTT.

V and J are TRBV3-1 (or the pseudogene TRBV3-2) and TRBJ2-1, with 14 positions matching TRBD2. V trimming: 6 bases; J trimming: 3 bases; junction bases outside the gene matches: 1. CDR1 is LGHDT, CDR2 YNNKEL, per germline (reference sequence). The CDR3 extends over 15 amino acids. The CDR3 nucleotides are TGTGCCAGCAGTGGGACTAGCGGGGGCTACAATGAGCAGTTCTTC. It is translated as CASSGTSGGYNEQFF.

The V and J genes are TRBV4-1 and TRBJ2-5, with no clear D. The CDR3 has 16 amino acids. V was cut by 1 base and J by 8 bases, with 20 bases left in between. Germline V gene lookup returns CDR1 MGHRA and CDR2 YSYEKL. The CDR3 bases are TGCGCCAGCAGCCAAGCTGAGAGAGCCCCCCCCAATACCCAGTACTTC. It translates to CASSQAERAPPNTQYF.

This rearrangement joins TRBV27 to TRBJ1-2; 11 bases map to TRBD1. V gave up 5 bases and J gave up 8 bases; unmatched junction bases: 7. CDR3 size: 14 residues. The germline CDR1 and CDR2 sequences are MNHEY and SMNVEV (reference sequence). CDR3 nucleotide sequence: TGTGCCAGCAGTCCGTCCGGGACAGGGGGAGGCTACACCTTC. This gives the protein CASSPSGTGGGYTF.

CDR3 in DNA: TGTGCCAGCAGCTTAGGACTTGGGACAGCAGAGACCCAGTACTTC. Amino acid sequence: CASSLGLGTAETQYF. V and J are TRBV11-2 and TRBJ2-5; 7 bases match TRBD1. The CDR3 extends over 15 amino acids. The J segment lost 4 bases and the V segment lost 1 base, leaving 6 bases of the junction unmatched. Germline CDR1 is SGHAT and CDR2 is FQNNGV.

The chain joins TRBV11-2 to TRBJ1-6; 7 bases match TRBD1. The CDR3 is 16 residues long. The V segment lost 5 bases and the J segment 10 bases; nucleotides outside the gene matches: 14. CDR1 is SGHAT, CDR2 FQNNGV, per germline. CDR3 bases: TGTGCCAGCAGCGTTAGCAGGGGGACGGTTCGGTCACCCCTCCACTTT. The encoded protein is CASSVSRGTVRSPLHF.

The chain carries TRBV27 and TRBJ2-6, with D possibly TRBD1 on 6 matching bases. Germline V CDR1 and CDR2: MNHEY, SMNVEV (reference sequence). V was shortened by 5 bases and J by 5 bases, with 13 bases between the two germline ends. The CDR3 runs to 15 residues. The CDR3 nucleotides read TGTGCCAGCAGTCCGGGACATTCCAGGGCCAACGTCCTGACTTTC. Translation gives CASSPGHSRANVLTF.

V usage is TRBV18 and J usage is TRBJ1-1; a possible D gene is TRBD1 (5 bases). Trimming shortened V by 3 bases and J by 0 bases, and 14 bases separated the two germline ends. The CDR3 runs 16 residues. Looked up from germline, CDR1 is KGHSH and CDR2 is LQKENI. CDR3 bases: TGTGCCAGCTCACCGGGAACAGGTTTCTTGAACACTGAAGCTTTCTTT. Translation gives CASSPGTGFLNTEAFF.

This clone was seen only once. The rearrangement joins TRBV5-8 to TRBJ2-7; TRBD1 matches at 9 bases. Germline CDR1 reads SGHTS; CDR2 reads YDEGEE. The V segment lost 3 bases and the J segment 3 bases; nucleotides outside the gene matches: 10. This CDR3 is 16 amino acids long. The CDR3 loop reads CASSSRPGQGGYEQYF. DNA for the CDR3: TGTGCCAGCAGCTCTCGTCCGGGACAGGGAGGCTACGAGCAGTACTTC.

The chain is built from TRBV5-4 and TRBJ2-2; 9 bases line up with TRBD2. V was clipped by 4 bases and J by 2 bases; unmatched bases: 12. The CDR3 spans 18 residues. Per the germline V gene, CDR1 is SGHNT and CDR2 is YYREEE (reference sequence). DNA of the CDR3: TGTGCCAGCAGCCCCGGTGGTAGCGGGGGTACTAACACCGGGGAGCTGTTTTTT. Amino acid sequence: CASSPGGSGGTNTGELFF.

This chain joins TRBV18 and TRBJ2-4; TRBD1 matches 9 bases. The CDR3 totals 15 residues. V dropped 5 bases and J dropped 5; count of bases not matched to a gene: 7. The germline CDR1 and CDR2 sequences are KGHSH and LQKENI. The CDR3 protein is CASSSGTGPQNIQYF. DNA of the CDR3: TGTGCCAGCTCATCCGGGACAGGGCCCCAAAACATTCAGTACTTC.